These 8 T cell receptor beta chains were sequenced from one sample in a study of OX40 agonist ivuxolimab in advanced cancers. Sequencing was performed with immunoSEQ multiplex PCR; in TCRdb, only in-frame clones are kept and a portion is missing. Of roughly 81,000 clones in the sample, about 88% are singletons; the top ten hold 0.4% to 0.6%. The sequencing used CD4+ or CD8+ T cells sorted from blood, collected in a trial of the OX40 agonist ivuxolimab. These receptors all stem from an adult with an advanced solid tumor such as melanoma, head and neck, liver or kidney cancer.

This chain links TRBV10-3 with TRBJ1-2; 7 nucleotides agree with TRBD1. Germline V gives CDR1 ENHRY, CDR2 SYGVKD. The CDR3 covers 13 residues. The V segment lost 6 bases and the J segment 8 bases; nucleotides outside the gene matches: 9. In DNA, the CDR3 is TGTGCCATCAGGGCGGAAGGGGGCGCGGGCTACACCTTC. Translated: CAIRAEGGAGYTF.

This clone was seen only a few times. The chain combines TRBV5-1 with TRBJ2-7; D call uncertain. Germline V CDR1 and CDR2: SGHRS, YFSETQ. The CDR3 is 14 amino acids. V gave up 6 bases and J gave up 1 base, with 14 bases separating them. CDR3 coding DNA: TGCGCCAGCAACCCTTCCGGGCTGTCCTACGAGCAGTACTTC. Its protein is CASNPSGLSYEQYF.

This clone was observed a handful of times. The CDR3 DNA is TGTGCCAGCAGCTTTACAGCCACAAGCGGTGACACTGAAGCTTTCTTT. Translated, it gives CASSFTATSGDTEAFF. This sequence joins TRBV6-6 and TRBJ1-1; D unresolved. Germline loops: CDR1 MNHNY, CDR2 SVGAGI (reference sequence). The CDR3 is made up of 16 amino acids. The V and J ends lost 6 bases and 3 bases respectively, with 20 bases between them.

This chain uses TRBV2 with TRBJ2-5; possibly TRBD2 for D (7 bases). V lost 4 bases, J lost 5 bases, and 17 bases lay in between. The CDR3 contains 15 residues. In germline, CDR1 is SNHLY, CDR2 FYNNEI. The CDR3 region is CASSGPGGSGETQYF. The DNA of the CDR3 is TGTGCCAGCAGTGGTCCGGGGGGCTCGGGGGAGACCCAGTACTTC.

The CDR3 nucleotides are TGTGCCAGCAGCTCCCACTTCCTATCCTACAATGAGCAGTTCTTC. This gives the protein CASSSHFLSYNEQFF. The genes are TRBV4-2 and TRBJ2-1, with D unclear. V was clipped by 5 bases and J by 1 base, with 12 bases between them. Germline-derived CDR1 and CDR2 are LGHNA and YNFKEQ. The CDR3 covers 15 residues.

The chain combines TRBV29-1 with TRBJ1-2; 7 bases match TRBD1. Germline lookup yields CDR1 SQVTM and CDR2 ANQGSEA. J lost 11 bases, V lost 4 bases, and 4 bases had no gene match. CDR3 size: 10 residues. CDR3 protein: CSVGGQFYTF. CDR3 in DNA: TGCAGCGTTGGGGGACAGTTTTACACCTTC.

The V call is TRBV10-3, the J call TRBJ2-5; possible D gene TRBD2, 5 bases. Per germline, CDR1 ENHRY and CDR2 SYGVKD. With 3 bases removed from V and 5 bases from J, the gap between germline ends came to 16 bases. The CDR3 covers 15 residues. As DNA, the CDR3 is TGTGCCATCAGTGACTCAACTAGTGGGGAGGAGACCCAGTACTTC. Translated: CAISDSTSGEETQYF.

The chain recombines TRBV7-8 with TRBJ1-5; TRBD1 might be the D (6 bases). The germline V gene encodes CDR1 SGHVS and CDR2 FQNEAQ. Trimming left V 4 bases short and J 5 bases short, with 15 bases between. This CDR3 spans 15 amino acids. CDR3 loop: CASSYLQGGDQPQHF. The DNA of the CDR3 is TGTGCCAGCAGCTACTTACAGGGCGGGGATCAGCCCCAGCATTTT. The variable domain in full, completed from reference TRBV7-8 and TRBJ1-5, reads GAGVSQSPRYKVAKRGQDVALRCDPISGHVSLFWYQQALGQGPEFLTYFQNEAQLDKSGLPSDRFFAERPEGSVSTLKIQRTQQEDSAVYLCASSYLQGGDQPQHFGDGTRLSIL.